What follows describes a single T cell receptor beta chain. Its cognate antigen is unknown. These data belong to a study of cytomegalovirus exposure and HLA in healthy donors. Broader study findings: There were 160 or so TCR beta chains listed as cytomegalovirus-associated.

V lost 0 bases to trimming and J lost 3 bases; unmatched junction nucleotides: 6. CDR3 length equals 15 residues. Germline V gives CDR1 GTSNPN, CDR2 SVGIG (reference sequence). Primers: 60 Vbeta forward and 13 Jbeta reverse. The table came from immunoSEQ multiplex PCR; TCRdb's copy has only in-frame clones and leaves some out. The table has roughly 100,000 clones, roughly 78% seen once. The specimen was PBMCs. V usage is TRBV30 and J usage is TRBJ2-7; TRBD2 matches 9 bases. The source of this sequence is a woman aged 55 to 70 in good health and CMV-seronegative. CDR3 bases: TGTGCCTGGAGTGTTGAGGCGGGAGGGAGCTACGAGCAGTACTTC. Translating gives CAWSVEAGGSYEQYF.